The rows below give T cell receptor beta chains drawn from one sample of a study of metastatic and nonmetastatic thyroid tumors. TCRdb re-called the PCR reads through MiXCR. The profile shows fewer than 30,000 clones, 15% to 20% of them singletons. The sequencing input was blood. The receptors derive from a female donor with papillary thyroid cancer or a benign thyroid nodule (not recorded which). Some clones in this sample may be carry-over from other donors' samples. Both conserved end residues are part of each CDR3. D genes are given only for firm matches. The size field is filled for only some rows; it gives once, few, many or a size class.

>NA|TRBV3-1|TRBJ2-1|few
TGTGCCAGCAGTCAACAAGCAGGTAATGAGCAGTTCTTC
CASSQQAGNEQFF
>NA|TRBV7-9|TRBJ2-5|many
TGTGCCAGCACCCCAGGGGGGGAGACCCAGTACTTC
CASTPGGETQYF
>NA|TRBV5-1|TRBJ1-1|NA
TGCGCCAGCAGCTTGGATACTGAAGCTTTCTTT
CASSLDTEAFF
>NA|TRBV9|TRBJ2-3|many
TGTGCCAGCAGCGTAGGGGCCGGGGGACTTTCCACAGATACGCAGTATTTT
CASSVGAGGLSTDTQYF
>NA|TRBV7-8|TRBJ1-6|many
TGTGCCAGCAGCTTAGCGGGGTCCTATAATTCACCCCTCCACTTT
CASSLAGSYNSPLHF
>TRBD1|TRBV20-1|TRBJ2-5|many
TGCAGTGACAGGGGTATCCAAGAGACCCAGTACTTC
CSDRGIQETQYF
>TRBD2|TRBV27|TRBJ2-1|many
TGTGCCAGCAGTTTGCCCCCCACCGGTAGCGCGGGAGGGCCAGATGAGCAGTTCTTC
CASSLPPTGSAGGPDEQFF
>NA|TRBV11-3|TRBJ2-2|many
TGTGCCAGCAGCGAACAAAGGGAGCTGTTTTTT
CASSEQRELFF
>TRBD1|TRBV9|TRBJ1-2|NA
TGTGCCAGCAGCGTAGATGGCAGAGGGGCAGGGGGCACCTATGGCTACACCTTC
CASSVDGRGAGGTYGYTF
>NA|TRBV28|TRBJ2-1|many
TGTGCCAGCAGTTTCCTCGCCTGGGACGGAAACAATGAGCAGTTCTTC
CASSFLAWDGNNEQFF
>NA|TRBV12-3/TRBV12-4|TRBJ2-6|NA
TGTGCCAGCATTCTGGGGAGTCCCGTTGAGTCCAACGTCCTGACTTTC
CASILGSPVESNVLTF
>TRBD2|TRBV19|TRBJ2-1|many
TGTGCCAGTAGCAAGCGGGAGGCGTACAATGAGCAGTTCTTC
CASSKREAYNEQFF
>NA|TRBV20-1|TRBJ1-1|NA
TGCAGTGCTACCGACCCGCTGACGGTGAACACTGAAGCTTTCTTT
CSATDPLTVNTEAFF
>NA|TRBV27|TRBJ1-2|NA
TGTGCCAGCAGTAAACAGGGAAGTGGCTACACCTTC
CASSKQGSGYTF
>NA|TRBV19|TRBJ1-6|many
TGTGCCAGTAGTTTGGCGGGGGTGAATTCACCCCTCCACTTT
CASSLAGVNSPLHF
>NA|TRBV12-3/TRBV12-4|TRBJ2-2|many
TGTGCCAGTCGGACACCTAACACCGGGGAGCTGTTTTTT
CASRTPNTGELFF
>NA|TRBV7-9|TRBJ2-3|NA
TGTGCCAGCAGCTTAGAATCAGGCACAGATACGCAGTATTTT
CASSLESGTDTQYF
>TRBD1|TRBV28|TRBJ1-5|few
TGTGCCAGCGGGGACAGGGGAACGACTTATAGCAATCAGCCCCAGCATTTT
CASGDRGTTYSNQPQHF
>TRBD1|TRBV12-3/TRBV12-4|TRBJ2-6|medium-sized
TGTGCCAGCAGACAACAGGGGAGTGGGGCCAACGTCCTGACTTTC
CASRQQGSGANVLTF
>NA|TRBV7-3|TRBJ2-2|many
TGTGCCAGCAGCTTATATCATGGCGGGGAGCTGTTTTTT
CASSLYHGGELFF